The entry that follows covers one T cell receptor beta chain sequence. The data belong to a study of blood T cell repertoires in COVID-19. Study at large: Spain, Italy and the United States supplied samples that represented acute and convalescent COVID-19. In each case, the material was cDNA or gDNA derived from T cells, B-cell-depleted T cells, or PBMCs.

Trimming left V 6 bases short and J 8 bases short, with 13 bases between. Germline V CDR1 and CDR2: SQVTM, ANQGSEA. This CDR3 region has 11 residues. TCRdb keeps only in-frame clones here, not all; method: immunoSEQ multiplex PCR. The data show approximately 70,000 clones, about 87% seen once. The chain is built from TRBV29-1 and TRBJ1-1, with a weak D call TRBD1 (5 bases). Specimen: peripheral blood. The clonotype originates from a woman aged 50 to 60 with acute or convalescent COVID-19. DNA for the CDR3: TGCAGCGTCGCAAGCGGGGGGGAAGCTTTCTTT. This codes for CSVASGGEAFF.